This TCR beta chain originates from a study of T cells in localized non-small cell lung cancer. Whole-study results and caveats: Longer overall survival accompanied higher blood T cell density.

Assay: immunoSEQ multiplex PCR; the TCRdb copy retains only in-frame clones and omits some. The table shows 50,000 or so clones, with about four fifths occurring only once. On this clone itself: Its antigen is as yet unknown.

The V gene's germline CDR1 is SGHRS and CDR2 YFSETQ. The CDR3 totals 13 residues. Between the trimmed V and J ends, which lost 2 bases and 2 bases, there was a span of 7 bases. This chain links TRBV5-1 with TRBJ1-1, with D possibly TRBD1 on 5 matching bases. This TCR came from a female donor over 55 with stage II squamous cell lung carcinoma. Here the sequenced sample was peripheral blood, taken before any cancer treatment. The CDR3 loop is CASSFQGNTEAFF. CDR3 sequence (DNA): TGCGCCAGCAGCTTTCAGGGAAACACTGAAGCTTTCTTT. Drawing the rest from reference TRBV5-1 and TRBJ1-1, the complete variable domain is KAGVTQTPRYLIKTRGQQVTLSCSPISGHRSVSWYQQTPGQGLQFLFEYFSETQRNKGNFPGRFSGRQFSNSRSEMNVSTLELGDSALYLCASSFQGNTEAFFGQGTRLTVV.